A single sample gave rise to the 22 T cell receptor beta chains below, sequenced in a study of tissue T cells after allogeneic stem cell transplantation (dated by TCRdb to the early 2020s). The library was built by means of the immunoSEQ multiplex PCR assay. Entries here come from immuneACCESS through TCRdb and include only in-frame sequences with V and J called. Some clones fail to appear in such tables; in the studies checked, an unresolved V gene covers under half of the shortfall, and the cause of the remainder is unknown. This sample has some 3,500 clones in its table, and roughly 45% of those were observed once. The biggest ten clones account for over 20% of the sample. The time point label, as the study defines it: mouse harvest day 14 after allogeneic transplant. Each mouse graft, delivered by tail vein injection, combined 10^6 splenic CD5+ T cells with 10^7 T-cell-depleted bone marrow cells.

Sequencing used gut tissue. The receptors here all came from a female BALB/c mouse given C57BL/6 T cells with graft-versus-host disease after an allogeneic hematopoietic cell transplant.

On this clone itself: Here the gene names and germline are mouse. The sequence runs out 1 residue before the end of the CDR3; the remainder is reconstructed from the germline J gene. The chain uses TRBV13-1 and TRBJ2-3, with no clear D. The germline CDR1 and CDR2 sequences are NSHNY and SYGAGN. There are 15 residues in the CDR3. Trimming removed 2 bases from V and 0 bases from J, with 10 bases in between. CDR3 loop: CASSDSPFSAETLYF. The DNA read from the CDR3 is TGTGCCAGCAGTGACTCACCCTTTAGTGCAGAAACGCTGTAT.

Of note for this clone: Mouse names are used for the genes. The read halts 1 residue ahead of the CDR3 end, with the missing end drawn from the germline J gene. This chain links TRBV12-2 with TRBJ2-7; the match to TRBD2 covers 9 bases. Looked up from germline, CDR1 is SGHLS and CDR2 is HYDKME. The CDR3 is 14 amino acids. V was pared by 2 bases and J by 4 bases, with 5 bases of the junction left unmatched. The part of the CDR3 DNA that was read is TGTGCCAGCTCTCCTCGACTGGGGGTTTATGAACAGTAC. It specifies CASSPRLGVYEQY. In full, the CDR3 is CASSPRLGVYEQYF.

About this clone itself: Gene names denote mouse genes. The CDR3 end is not reached by the read, which stops 1 residue before it; the germline J gene fills it in. The chain employs TRBV26 and TRBJ2-7; tentative D call: TRBD1 (5 bases). Trimming pared 2 bases from V and 6 bases from J, leaving 8 bases between. Germline-derived CDR1 and CDR2 are KGHPV and FQNQEV (reference sequence). CDR3 length equals 12 residues. CDR3 protein: CASSLEGVEQYF. Partial CDR3 DNA: TGTGCCAGCAGTCTGGAAGGGGTTGAACAGTAC. Looking up the rest from reference TRBV26 and TRBJ2-7 gives the full variable domain: NSKVIQTPRYLVKGQGQKAKMRCIPEKGHPVVFWYQQNKNNEFKFLINFQNQEVLQQIDMTEKRFSAECPSNSPCSLEIQSSEAGDSALYLCASSLEGVEQYFGPGTRLTVL.

Turning to this clone: Gene and germline names: mouse. Read sequence stops 1 residue before the CDR3 end, and the germline J gene provides the missing end. This chain connects TRBV1 to TRBJ1-1; 9 positions agree with TRBD1. Per germline, CDR1 NSQYPW and CDR2 LRSPGD (reference sequence). This CDR3 spans 16 amino acids. Trimming removed 3 bases from V and 0 bases from J; junction bases left unmatched: 5. The CDR3 DNA, read in part, is TGCACCTGCAGTGCCCTCCGGGACAGGGCAAACACAGAAGTCTTC. It encodes CTCSALRDRANTEVF. The full CDR3 sequence reads CTCSALRDRANTEVFF.

About this clone itself: Germline and genes here are mouse. The CDR3 goes on 1 residue after the read ends, and that part is filled in from the germline J gene. J is TRBJ2-3 and V is TRBV26; D is ambiguous. Germline V gene data show CDR1 as KGHPV and CDR2 as FQNQEV (reference sequence). CDR3 length: 13 residues. Trimming stripped 3 bases from V and 1 base from J, with 5 bases between. The CDR3 sequence is CASSLQGAETLYF. The CDR3 DNA, read in part, is TGTGCCAGCAGTCTTCAGGGTGCAGAAACGCTGTAT.

Notes on this clone: Each gene name is a mouse one. CDR3 protein: CASGDQTGQLYF. The CDR3 DNA, read in part, is TGTGCCAGCGGTGACCAAACCGGGCAGCTCTAC. The J gene is TRBJ2-2, the V gene TRBV13-2; D unclear. Coverage ceases 1 residue before the CDR3 finishes, and the germline J gene fills in the end. The CDR3 runs 12 residues. Germline V gene sequence: CDR1 NNHNN, CDR2 SYGAGS (reference sequence). The ends were cut back, 2 bases at V and 5 bases at J, with 4 bases in the middle.

Notes on this clone: Germline and genes here are mouse. Read sequence stops 1 residue before the CDR3 end, and the germline J gene provides the missing end. This rearrangement joins TRBV3 to TRBJ2-2, with TRBD1 identical over 7 bases. The CDR3 totals 15 residues. Germline values: CDR1 SNHLY, CDR2 FYNGKV (reference sequence). V lost 2 bases, J lost 4 bases, and 4 bases stayed unmatched. The CDR3 loop is CASSLRQGGTGQLYF. The DNA read from the CDR3 is TGTGCCAGCAGCTTAAGACAGGGAGGCACCGGGCAGCTCTAC.

This clone was seen a few times. Gene names refer to mouse genes. The read terminates 1 residue before the CDR3 end, so the remaining end is supplied by the germline J gene. This sequence joins TRBV29 and TRBJ1-5; D not certain. The V end lost 9 bases, the J end lost 7 bases, and 1 base lay between the germline ends. CDR3 size: 8 residues. Per the germline V gene, CDR1 is MSHET and CDR2 is SYDVDS. CDR3 protein: CARQAPLF. The covered CDR3 bases are TGTGCTAGACAGGCTCCGCTT.

This clone was observed a single time. The genes and germline here are from mouse. The read finishes 1 residue shy of the CDR3 end, and the germline J gene is used to complete it. V is TRBV12-1 and J is TRBJ2-3; 14 positions match TRBD2. The V and J ends lost 4 bases and 4 bases, in that order; junction bases with no gene match: 3. CDR3 size: 15 residues. Germline assignment: CDR1 SGHSN and CDR2 HYEKVE. CDR3 sequence: CASSPGLGGPETLYF. CDR3 DNA (partial): TGTGCCAGCTCCCCGGGACTGGGGGGGCCAGAAACGCTGTAT.

Note on this clone: Gene names refer to mouse genes. The sequence runs out 1 residue before the end of the CDR3; the remainder is reconstructed from the germline J gene. The chain links TRBV12-1 to TRBJ1-1; D possibly corresponds to TRBD1 (5 bases). The CDR3 length is 12 residues. CDR1 and CDR2 from the germline V gene are SGHSN and HYEKVE. Between the trimmed V and J ends, which lost 0 bases and 5 bases, there was a span of 6 bases. The CDR3 here is CASSLGATEVFF. The DNA read from the CDR3 is TGTGCCAGCTCTCTCGGGGCGACAGAAGTCTTC.

Comment on this clone: Germline and genes: mouse. The read ends 1 residue early relative to the CDR3; the germline J gene fills the gap. The chain carries TRBV3 and TRBJ2-5; 12 positions agree with TRBD2. This CDR3 contains 15 residues. CDR1 is SNHLY and CDR2 is FYNGKV in the germline V gene (reference sequence). Losses at the gene ends were 5 bases for V and 5 bases for J; bases not matched to a gene: 5. CDR3 DNA, as far as it was read: TGTGCCAGCAGCCCCGGACTGGGGGGGATAGACACCCAGTAC. Its translation: CASSPGLGGIDTQY. In full, the CDR3 reads CASSPGLGGIDTQYF.

This clone was counted between two and nine times. Mouse germline and gene names are used. The sequenced fragment ends 1 residue before the CDR3 boundary, so the rest is inferred from the germline J gene. The chain joins TRBV3 to TRBJ2-7, with D maybe TRBD2 (5 bases). Trimming cost V 2 bases and J 4 bases, with 6 bases left between them. The CDR3 sequence is 12 residues long. Germline CDR1 is SNHLY and CDR2 is FYNGKV (reference sequence). Incomplete CDR3 DNA: TGTGCCAGCAGCTTACTGGGTTATGAACAGTAC. This encodes CASSLLGYEQY. The entire CDR3 reads CASSLLGYEQYF.

About this clone: Gene names are the mouse ones. CDR3 sequence reads: CASSLGSNTLYF. The CDR3 DNA, read in part, is TGTGCCAGCAGTTTGGGCAGTAACACCTTGTAC. The chain combines TRBV14 with TRBJ2-4; D remains unclear. The read ends 1 residue early relative to the CDR3; the germline J gene fills the gap. The CDR3 spans 12 residues. V dropped 2 bases and J dropped 6 bases, with 7 bases sitting between them. Germline loops: CDR1 SGHDT, CDR2 FRDEAV.

Points on this clone: Gene labels here are mouse ones. Sequencing ends 1 residue short of the CDR3 end; the germline J gene provides the rest. V gene TRBV26 combines with J gene TRBJ1-1; 7 positions agree with TRBD1. Unmatched junction bases numbered 0, after V lost 2 bases and J lost 0 bases. CDR3 size: 14 residues. From germline, CDR1 is KGHPV and CDR2 FQNQEV (reference sequence). The DNA read from the CDR3 is TGTGCCAGCAGTCTGGGGACAGCAAACACAGAAGTCTTC. It translates to CASSLGTANTEVF. The CDR3, in full, reads CASSLGTANTEVFF.

On this clone itself: Mouse names are used for the genes. Read coverage stops 1 residue before the CDR3 terminus; the germline J gene supplies the remainder. V usage is TRBV3 and J usage is TRBJ2-4, with 9 positions matching TRBD2. The germline V gene has CDR1 SNHLY and CDR2 FYNGKV (reference sequence). Losses at the gene ends were 1 base for V and 0 bases for J; bases not matched to a gene: 8. CDR3 length: 18 amino acids. The sequenced part of the CDR3 DNA is TGTGCCAGCAGCTTAGAGCTGGGGGGGACGGGGAGTCAAAACACCTTGTAC. Translated, it gives CASSLELGGTGSQNTLY. From start to end, the CDR3 is CASSLELGGTGSQNTLYF. The complete variable domain, with remaining parts taken from reference TRBV3 and TRBJ2-4, reads GPKVLQIPSHQIIDMGQMVTLNCDPVSNHLYFYWYKQILGQQMEFLVNFYNGKVMEKSKLFKDQFSVERPDGSYFTLKIQPTALEDSAVYFCASSLELGGTGSQNTLYFGAGTRLSVL.

A single count supports this clone. The germline and genes are mouse ones. The sequenced fragment ends 1 residue before the CDR3 boundary, so the rest is inferred from the germline J gene. The chain has TRBV4 and TRBJ2-4; D unclear. Trimming took off 3 bases at V and 0 bases at J, with 4 bases between the two ends. Germline V lookup: CDR1 LGHDT, CDR2 YNNKQL (reference sequence). CDR3 size: 13 residues. The CDR3: CASSYSSQNTLYF. The CDR3 DNA, read in part, is TGTGCCAGCAGCTACAGTAGTCAAAACACCTTGTAC.

On this clone itself: All gene names here are mouse names. The read terminates 1 residue before the CDR3 end, so the remaining end is supplied by the germline J gene. The V call is TRBV26, the J call TRBJ1-3, with D hard to call. Looked up from germline, CDR1 is KGHPV and CDR2 is FQNQEV (reference sequence). The CDR3 runs to 14 residues. Trimming removed 2 bases at V and 0 bases at J, with 5 bases between. This chain's CDR3 is CASSLTNSGNTLYF. The part of the CDR3 DNA that was read is TGTGCCAGCAGTCTGACGAATTCTGGAAATACGCTCTAT.

This clone appeared a few times. Mouse gene names apply. CDR3 sequence: CASGDWEEQYF. The sequenced CDR3 bases are TGTGCCAGCGGGGACTGGGAGGAACAGTAC. V usage is TRBV13-2 and J usage is TRBJ2-7, with 8 bases identical to TRBD2. The CDR3 end is not reached by the read, which stops 1 residue before it; the germline J gene fills it in. Germline lookup yields CDR1 NNHNN and CDR2 SYGAGS (reference sequence). The CDR3 sequence is 11 residues long. After removal of 5 bases from V and 7 bases from J, the junction contained 2 bases not matched to a gene.

A word on this clone: Mouse germline and gene names are used. The read finishes 1 residue shy of the CDR3 end, and the germline J gene is used to complete it. The gene calls are TRBV19 and TRBJ2-1; 8 nucleotides match TRBD2. V lost 2 bases to trimming and J lost 4 bases; unmatched junction nucleotides: 2. The CDR3 loop spans 14 amino acids. The germline CDR1 and CDR2 sequences are FNHDT and SITEND (reference sequence). The CDR3 spells CASSMVGGYAEQFF. The DNA read from the CDR3 is TGTGCCAGCAGTATGGTGGGGGGGTATGCTGAGCAGTTC.

Only a few counts were recorded for this clone. Mouse names are used for the genes. The DNA ends 1 residue before the CDR3 does, and the rest of the CDR3 is filled in from the germline J gene. The rearrangement joins TRBV26 to TRBJ2-3, with a weak D call TRBD1 (5 bases). The CDR3 totals 14 residues. V lost 3 bases and J lost 0, with 7 bases in between. The germline V gene encodes CDR1 KGHPV and CDR2 FQNQEV (reference sequence). The chain's CDR3 is CASSLDSSAETLYF. Partial CDR3 DNA: TGTGCCAGCAGTCTAGACAGTAGTGCAGAAACGCTGTAT.

A note on this clone: Gene and germline names: mouse. The CDR3 extends 1 residue past the end of the read, so its final part is completed from the germline J gene. This chain uses TRBV26 with TRBJ2-2; 7 bases line up with TRBD2. V lost 2 bases to trimming and J lost 0 bases; unmatched junction nucleotides: 3. Germline CDR1 KGHPV, CDR2 FQNQEV (reference sequence). This CDR3 is 16 amino acids long. CDR3 DNA, as far as it was read: TGTGCCAGCAGTCTGATGGGGGGTGCAAACACCGGGCAGCTCTAC. It is translated as CASSLMGGANTGQLY. The CDR3 as a whole reads CASSLMGGANTGQLYF. Supplemented by reference TRBV26 and TRBJ2-2, the full variable domain reads NSKVIQTPRYLVKGQGQKAKMRCIPEKGHPVVFWYQQNKNNEFKFLINFQNQEVLQQIDMTEKRFSAECPSNSPCSLEIQSSEAGDSALYLCASSLMGGANTGQLYFGEGSKLTVL.

Of note for this clone: The genes and germline here are from mouse. The read ends 1 residue early relative to the CDR3; the germline J gene fills the gap. V gene TRBV3 combines with J gene TRBJ2-4; TRBD2 aligns across 8 bases. The CDR3 covers 13 residues. Germline lookup yields CDR1 SNHLY and CDR2 FYNGKV (reference sequence). V shed 5 bases, J shed 6 bases, and the junction held 4 bases outside the gene matches. This CDR3 is CASSPRLGNTLYF. Incomplete CDR3 DNA: TGTGCCAGCAGCCCCCGACTGGGGAACACCTTGTAC. Using reference TRBV3 and TRBJ2-4 for the parts outside the CDR3, the full variable domain is GPKVLQIPSHQIIDMGQMVTLNCDPVSNHLYFYWYKQILGQQMEFLVNFYNGKVMEKSKLFKDQFSVERPDGSYFTLKIQPTALEDSAVYFCASSPRLGNTLYFGAGTRLSVL.